Listed below are T cell receptor beta chains from one sample, sequenced in a study of identical twins. TCRdb called the 5' RACE reads again in MiXCR, with one record for every CDR3 protein. The sample records roughly 500,000 distinct CDR3 sequences, under 25% being singletons. The same data also went into a second study, on T cells expressing NK-cell markers.

The specimen was CD4+ T cells sorted from blood. These receptors originate from a woman aged 18 to 35 in good health. Both conserved end residues are part of each CDR3. Each record gives: clone size, J gene, D gene, V gene, CDR3 protein, CDR3 DNA. D genes are given only for firm matches. Not every row has a clone size; where given, it reads once, few, many or a size class.

>-|TRBJ2-7|-|TRBV7-9
CASSQKGGKYF
TGTGCCAGCAGCCAAAAAGGGGGGAAGTACTTC
>few|TRBJ1-4|TRBD1|TRBV20-1
CSAEGTATNEKLFF
TGCAGTGCTGAGGGGACAGCAACTAATGAAAAACTGTTTTTT
>-|TRBJ2-2|-|TRBV6-1
CASRRDAITGELFF
TGTGCCAGCAGAAGGGACGCTATCACCGGGGAGCTGTTTTTT
>-|TRBJ2-3|-|TRBV27
CASSLLPLGGSNTDTQYF
TGTGCCAGCAGTTTATTACCTCTGGGGGGATCGAACACAGATACGCAGTATTTT
>-|TRBJ2-1|-|TRBV10-3
CAISDPSTAPSNEQFF
TGTGCCATCAGTGACCCCTCGACTGCTCCCTCCAATGAGCAGTTCTTC
>-|TRBJ1-2|-|TRBV27
CASQPLPGLLRNYGYTF
TGTGCCAGCCAGCCTCTCCCGGGGTTGTTGCGTAACTATGGCTACACCTTC
>-|TRBJ2-5|TRBD2|TRBV7-7
CASSLQIAGSMKTQYF
TGTGCTAGCAGCTTACAGATAGCGGGGAGCATGAAGACCCAGTACTTC
>-|TRBJ2-6|TRBD2|TRBV6-1
CASSELGSGGALSGANVLTF
TGTGCCAGCAGTGAATTAGGGAGCGGGGGGGCCCTCTCTGGGGCCAACGTCCTGACTTTC
>-|TRBJ2-5|-|TRBV7-7
CASSFDGSQETQYF
TGTGCTAGCAGCTTTGACGGGAGCCAAGAGACCCAGTACTTC
>few|TRBJ1-1|-|TRBV20-1
CSAARVLDTEAFF
TGCAGTGCTGCCCGGGTCCTAGACACTGAAGCTTTCTTT
>few|TRBJ1-1|TRBD1|TRBV3-1
CASSRDRVGTEAFF
TGTGCCAGCAGCCGGGACAGGGTGGGCACTGAAGCTTTCTTT
>many|TRBJ2-3|-|TRBV29-1
CSVGGQTASTDTQYF
TGCAGCGTTGGTGGGCAGACCGCTAGCACAGATACGCAGTATTTT
>many|TRBJ2-1|-|TRBV20-1
CSASAPYNEQFF
TGCAGTGCTAGCGCGCCCTACAATGAGCAGTTCTTC
>few|TRBJ2-5|-|TRBV7-2
CASSIDGVTQYF
TGTGCCAGCAGCATAGACGGGGTAACCCAGTACTTC
>many|TRBJ1-2|TRBD1|TRBV7-9
CASSPRDSYGYTF
TGTGCCAGCAGCCCACGGGACAGCTATGGCTACACCTTC
>-|TRBJ1-1|-|TRBV10-3
CAIRQDGKNTEAFF
TGTGCCATCAGACAGGACGGAAAGAACACTGAAGCTTTCTTT
>-|TRBJ2-4|-|TRBV7-6
CASSLDGRGVLAKNIQYF
TGTGCCAGCAGCTTAGATGGCAGGGGGGTACTAGCCAAAAACATTCAGTACTTC
>-|TRBJ2-3|-|TRBV20-1
CSAKVWSTDTQYF
TGCAGTGCTAAAGTATGGAGCACAGATACGCAGTATTTT
>many|TRBJ1-1|-|TRBV12-3/TRBV12-4
CASSPRILNTEAFF
TGTGCCAGCAGTCCCAGGATTTTGAACACTGAAGCTTTCTTT
>few|TRBJ2-3|-|TRBV7-9
CASTRSADTQYF
TGTGCCAGCACCCGATCCGCAGATACGCAGTATTTT
>few|TRBJ1-6|-|TRBV12-3/TRBV12-4
CASSKPRAGRNSPLHF
TGTGCCAGCAGTAAGCCAAGGGCAGGGCGGAATTCACCCCTCCACTTT
>few|TRBJ1-2|-|TRBV20-1
CSATSGNQGYTF
TGCAGTGCTACCTCAGGGAATCAAGGCTACACCTTC
>few|TRBJ2-7|-|TRBV27
CASSFGRGLEQYF
TGTGCCAGCAGTTTCGGCAGGGGCCTGGAGCAGTACTTC